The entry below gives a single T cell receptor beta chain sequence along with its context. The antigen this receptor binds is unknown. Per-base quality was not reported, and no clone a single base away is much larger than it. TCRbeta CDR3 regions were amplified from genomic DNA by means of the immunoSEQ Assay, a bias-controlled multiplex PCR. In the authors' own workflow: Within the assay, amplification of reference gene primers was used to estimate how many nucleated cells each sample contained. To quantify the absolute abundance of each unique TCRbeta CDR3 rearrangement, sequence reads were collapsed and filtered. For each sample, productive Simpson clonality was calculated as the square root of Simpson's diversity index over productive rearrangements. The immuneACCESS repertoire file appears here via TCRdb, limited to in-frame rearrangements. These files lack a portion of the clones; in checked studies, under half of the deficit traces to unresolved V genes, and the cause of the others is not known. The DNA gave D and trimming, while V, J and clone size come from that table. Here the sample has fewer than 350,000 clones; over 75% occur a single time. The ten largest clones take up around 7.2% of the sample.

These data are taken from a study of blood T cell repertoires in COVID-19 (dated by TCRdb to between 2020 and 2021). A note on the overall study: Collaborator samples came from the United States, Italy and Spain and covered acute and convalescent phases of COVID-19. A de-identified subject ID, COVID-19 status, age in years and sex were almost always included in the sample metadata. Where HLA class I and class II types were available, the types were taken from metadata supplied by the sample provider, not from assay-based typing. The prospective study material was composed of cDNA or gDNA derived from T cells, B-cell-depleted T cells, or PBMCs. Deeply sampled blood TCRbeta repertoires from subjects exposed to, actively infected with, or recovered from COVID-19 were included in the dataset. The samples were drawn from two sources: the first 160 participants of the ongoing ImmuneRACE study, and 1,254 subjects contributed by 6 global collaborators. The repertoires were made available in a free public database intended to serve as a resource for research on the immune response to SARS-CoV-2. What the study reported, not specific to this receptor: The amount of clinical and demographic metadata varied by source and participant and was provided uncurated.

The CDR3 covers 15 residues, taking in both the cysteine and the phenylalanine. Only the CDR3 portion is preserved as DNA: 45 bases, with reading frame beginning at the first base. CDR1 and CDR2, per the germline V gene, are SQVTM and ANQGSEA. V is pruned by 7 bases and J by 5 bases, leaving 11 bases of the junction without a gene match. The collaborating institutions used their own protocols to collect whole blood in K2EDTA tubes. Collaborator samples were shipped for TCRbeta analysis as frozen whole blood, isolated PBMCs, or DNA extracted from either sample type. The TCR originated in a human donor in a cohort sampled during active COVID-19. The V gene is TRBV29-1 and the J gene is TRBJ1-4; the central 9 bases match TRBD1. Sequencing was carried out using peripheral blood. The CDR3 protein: CSATNSGTGNEKLFF. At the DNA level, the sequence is TGCAGCGCCACTAATTCCGGGACAGGGAATGAAAAACTGTTTTTT.